This T cell receptor beta chain derives from a study of cytomegalovirus exposure and HLA in healthy donors. The germline V gene has CDR1 SGHTA and CDR2 FQGNSA. The CDR3 contains 17 residues. V was clipped by 7 bases and J by 7 bases; unmatched bases: 20. PCR was performed using 60 Vbeta and 13 Jbeta primers. Clones were sequenced by immunoSEQ multiplex PCR, and TCRdb holds only the in-frame ones, with some missing. Of some 120,000 clones listed, about 82% are singletons. Sequencing was performed on PBMCs. The J gene is TRBJ2-5, the V gene TRBV7-2, with 8 bases fitting TRBD2. The sequence came from a man aged 45-65 years in good health and CMV-seronegative. CDR3 nucleotide sequence: TGTGCCAGCAACTATGCCCCCGGGACTAGGGGCCCGGGGACCCAGTACTTC. Protein product: CASNYAPGTRGPGTQYF. Drawing the rest from reference TRBV7-2 and TRBJ2-5, the complete variable domain is GAGVSQSPSNKVTEKGKDVELRCDPISGHTALYWYRQSLGQGLEFLIYFQGNSAPDKSGLPSDRFSAERTGGSVSTLTIQRTQQEDSAVYLCASNYAPGTRGPGTQYFGPGTRLLVL.